The source of this TCR beta chain is a study of regulatory T cells in long-lasting Graves disease. Notes on the study in general: Persistent Graves' disease cases displayed lower TCR diversity than newly diagnosed ones. Among the persistent patients, fewer than 3,500 public clonotypes were shared, more than the roughly 970 shared among new patients.

Arm-PCR of CDR3 regions and iRepertoire HTBI primers were the basis on which TCR beta libraries were built. TCRdb recomputed calls from the multiplex PCR reads with MiXCR, one row per CDR3 protein. The profile shows roughly 450,000 distinct CDR3 sequences, approximately 23% of them singletons. On this clonotype itself: The antigen remains unidentified.

Germline V lookup: CDR1 DFQATT, CDR2 SNEGSKA (reference sequence). Trimming took 1 base from V and 10 from J; bases not matched to a gene: 7. This CDR3 has 14 amino acids. The time point denotes: persistent/refractory GD, antithyroid drugs over 5 years with positive TRAb. The authors made the TCR library using RNA they extracted from PBMCs. The guidelines of the American Thyroid Association were the basis for diagnosing Graves' disease. The rearrangement links TRBV20-1 to TRBJ2-1; 10 positions agree with TRBD2. The clonotype comes from a female donor with Graves disease. This sample comprised peripheral blood mononuclear cells (PBMCs), obtained when the disease was refractory, from a patient treated with antithyroid drugs. CDR3 sequence (DNA): TGCAGTGCTAGAGGACTAGCGGGTGCTGGCGAGCAGTTCTTC. This translates into CSARGLAGAGEQFF.